These 16 T cell receptor beta chains were sequenced from one sample in a study of T cells in Graves' hyperthyroidism and ophthalmopathy. Regions amplified from RNA transcripts were the TCR beta CDR3 regions. An initial round of RT-PCR targeting the TCR CDR3 relied on the HTBI primer set. MiXCR was run by TCRdb on the multiplex PCR reads, yielding one entry per CDR3 protein. The sample records hundreds of thousands of distinct CDR3 sequences, around 39% being singletons. What was sequenced was blood. These receptors were collected from a man younger than 35 with Graves' hyperthyroidism.

The CDR3 loop is CASSQSMTGNTIYF. DNA of the CDR3: TGTGCCAGCAGCCAATCTATGACTGGAAACACCATATATTTT. The chain is built from TRBV3-1 and TRBJ1-3; D ambiguous. The CDR3 contains 14 residues. Trimming cost V 2 bases and J 2 bases, with 7 bases left between them. The germline CDR1 and CDR2 sequences are LGHDT and YNNKEL (reference sequence).

The rearrangement joins TRBV20-1 to TRBJ2-2; 10 bases map to TRBD2. The trim removed 1 base at V and 7 bases at J, leaving 3 bases unmatched. Germline lookup yields CDR1 DFQATT and CDR2 SNEGSKA (reference sequence). The CDR3 has 14 amino acids. This chain's CDR3 is CSARVKRGGGELFF. The DNA of the CDR3 is TGCAGTGCTAGAGTGAAGCGGGGGGGCGGGGAGCTGTTTTTT.

This chain joins TRBV20-1 and TRBJ2-7, with 10 bases aligning to TRBD2. This CDR3 is 14 amino acids long. Germline V gives CDR1 DFQATT, CDR2 SNEGSKA (reference sequence). V shed 1 base and J 3 bases; nucleotides not matched to a gene: 3. CDR3 DNA: TGCAGTGCTAGAGCTGCTAGCGGGAGCTACGAGCAGTACTTC. Protein: CSARAASGSYEQYF.

This chain links TRBV29-1 with TRBJ1-1; D gene ambiguous. Between the trimmed V and J ends, which lost 6 bases and 7 bases, there was a span of 12 bases. The CDR3 has 11 amino acids. The V gene's germline CDR1 is SQVTM and CDR2 ANQGSEA. CDR3 nucleotides: TGCAGCGTAGGACGGTTGGGTGAAGCTTTCTTT. This encodes CSVGRLGEAFF.

The genes are TRBV9 and TRBJ1-2; D uncertain. CDR1 is SGDLS and CDR2 is YYNGEE in the germline V gene. Deletions cut 1 base from V and 2 bases from J, with 9 bases between. There are 14 residues in the CDR3. The chain's CDR3 is CASSVSQFNYGYTF. In DNA, the CDR3 is TGTGCCAGCAGCGTATCGCAGTTCAACTATGGCTACACCTTC.

The chain recombines TRBV2 with TRBJ2-7, with D perhaps TRBD2 (5 bases). The CDR3 covers 16 residues. The V and J ends lost 5 bases and 4 bases respectively, with 21 bases between them. Germline CDR1 SNHLY, CDR2 FYNNEI. CDR3 in DNA: TGTGCCAGCAGTCACACCTTGGCGGACTCACCTTACGAGCAGTACTTC. Its protein is CASSHTLADSPYEQYF.

The table lists this clonotype with many counts. The chain carries TRBV5-1 and TRBJ2-7; the D is unclear. Trimming shortened V by 4 bases and J by 2 bases, and 10 bases separated the two germline ends. Germline-derived CDR1 and CDR2 are SGHRS and YFSETQ. The CDR3 runs 13 residues. CDR3 sequence (DNA): TGCGCCAGCAGCGCGGACCGTCCCTACGAGCAGTACTTC. Translation: CASSADRPYEQYF.

The rearrangement uses TRBV7-8 and TRBJ1-1; 7 bases line up with TRBD1. The CDR3 extends over 14 amino acids. The V segment lost 3 bases and the J segment 5 bases; nucleotides outside the gene matches: 6. CDR1 and CDR2 (germline): SGHVS, FQNEAQ. CDR3 bases: TGTGCCAGCAGCTTTGGTGGACAGGCAACTGAAGCTTTCTTT. This sequence encodes CASSFGGQATEAFF.

With respect to this clonotype: Being one base from a much bigger clone, this may be a read error. The chain is built from TRBV20-1 and TRBJ1-5, with unresolved D. This CDR3 is built from 15 residues. Germline CDR1 reads DFQATT; CDR2 reads SNEGSKA (reference sequence). Deletions cut 5 bases from V and 4 bases from J, with 18 bases between. CDR3 protein: CSAGNPRTRNQPQHF. CDR3 DNA sequence: TGCAGTGCTGGAAATCCCAGGACGCGAAATCAGCCCCAGCATTTT.

V and J are TRBV3-1 and TRBJ1-1, with 10 bases aligning to TRBD1. Germline V gives CDR1 LGHDT, CDR2 YNNKEL (reference sequence). The V and J ends lost 4 bases and 5 bases, in that order; junction bases with no gene match: 10. The CDR3 totals 16 residues. The CDR3 DNA reads as TGTGCCAGCAGCCTACTCCCGGGACAGGGGAAGACTGAAGCTTTCTTT. Its protein product is CASSLLPGQGKTEAFF.

The J gene is TRBJ2-2, the V gene TRBV10-3; 9 bases line up with TRBD1. The CDR3 consists of 15 residues. The V and J ends lost 5 bases and 4 bases, in that order; junction bases with no gene match: 5. Germline V gives CDR1 ENHRY, CDR2 SYGVKD. The chain's CDR3 is CAISFRDRATGELFF. The DNA for the CDR3 is TGTGCCATCAGTTTCCGGGACAGGGCCACCGGGGAGCTGTTTTTT.

This clonotype appeared a few times. The rearrangement joins TRBV9 to TRBJ2-5; D unclear. Germline-derived CDR1 and CDR2 are SGDLS and YYNGEE. V was trimmed by 4 bases and J by 2 bases, leaving 18 bases between them. This CDR3 contains 16 residues. The CDR3 is CASSTPVPCTQETQYF. CDR3 DNA sequence: TGTGCCAGCAGCACCCCGGTACCCTGTACACAAGAGACCCAGTACTTC.

This chain joins TRBV9 and TRBJ1-3, with a tentative D call TRBD1 (6 bases). Germline CDR1 and CDR2: SGDLS and YYNGEE. Deletions cut 2 bases from V and 7 bases from J, with 16 bases between. This CDR3 region has 15 residues. This chain's CDR3 is CASSVRDNEGNTIYF. The CDR3 nucleotides are TGTGCCAGCAGCGTCCGGGACAATGAAGGTAACACCATATATTTT.

The rearrangement joins TRBV19 to TRBJ1-2; possible D gene TRBD1, 6 bases. The CDR3 runs 12 residues. Trimming stripped 5 bases from V and 6 bases from J, with 10 bases between. CDR1 and CDR2 (germline): LNHDA, SQIVND (reference sequence). Written as DNA, the CDR3 is TGTGCCAGTAGTCCAGGGGCTAATGGCTACACCTTC. Protein: CASSPGANGYTF.

This clonotype has just a few counts. J is TRBJ2-2 and V is TRBV7-8; a possible D gene is TRBD1 (5 bases). The V end was cut by 5 bases, the J end by 4 bases, with 8 bases between. CDR1 is SGHVS, CDR2 FQNEAQ, per germline. The CDR3 spans 13 residues. The DNA of the CDR3 is TGTGCCAGCAGCGCAGGGTTCACCGGGGAGCTGTTTTTT. It translates to CASSAGFTGELFF.

This clonotype was observed many times. CDR3 bases: TGTGCCAGCAGGAAGGGAACAGGGTTGGGTGAAAAACTGTTTTTT. The encoded protein is CASRKGTGLGEKLFF. The V gene is TRBV2, the J gene TRBJ1-4; the D gene is possibly TRBD1 (6 bases). V lost 6 bases to trimming and J lost 7 bases, with 18 bases between them. The CDR3 length is 15 residues. From germline, CDR1 is SNHLY and CDR2 FYNNEI.